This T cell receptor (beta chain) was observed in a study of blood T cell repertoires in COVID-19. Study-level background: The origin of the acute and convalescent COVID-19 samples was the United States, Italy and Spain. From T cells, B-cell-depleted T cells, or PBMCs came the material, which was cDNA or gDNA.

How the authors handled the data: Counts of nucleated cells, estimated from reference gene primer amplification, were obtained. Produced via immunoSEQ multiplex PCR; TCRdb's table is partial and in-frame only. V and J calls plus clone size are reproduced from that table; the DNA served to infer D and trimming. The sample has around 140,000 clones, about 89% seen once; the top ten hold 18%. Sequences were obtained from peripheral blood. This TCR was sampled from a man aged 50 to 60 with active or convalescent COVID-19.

Written as DNA, the CDR3 is TGTGCCAGCACCTCCACAGGGGGTTACGAAAAACTGTTTTTT. It specifies CASTSTGGYEKLFF. V is TRBV27 and J is TRBJ1-4; TRBD1 matches at 8 bases. The germline V gene encodes CDR1 MNHEY and CDR2 SMNVEV (reference sequence). The CDR3 spans 14 residues. J gave up 8 bases and V 7 bases, and 9 bases lay outside the gene matches.